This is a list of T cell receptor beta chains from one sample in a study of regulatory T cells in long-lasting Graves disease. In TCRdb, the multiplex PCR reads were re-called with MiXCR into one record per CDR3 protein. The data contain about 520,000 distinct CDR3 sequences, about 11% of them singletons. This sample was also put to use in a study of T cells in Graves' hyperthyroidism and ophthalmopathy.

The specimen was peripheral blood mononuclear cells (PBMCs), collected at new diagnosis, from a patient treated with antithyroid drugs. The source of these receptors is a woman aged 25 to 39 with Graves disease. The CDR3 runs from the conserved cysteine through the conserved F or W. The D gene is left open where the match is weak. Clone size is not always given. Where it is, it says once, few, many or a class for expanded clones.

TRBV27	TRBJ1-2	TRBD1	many	TGTGCCAGCAGGTCGGACAGGGCGCGAGGCTACACCTTC	CASRSDRARGYTF
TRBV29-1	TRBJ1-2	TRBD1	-	TGCAGCGTTGATTTTGGACAGGGGTTTGGCTACACCTTC	CSVDFGQGFGYTF
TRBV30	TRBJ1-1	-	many	TGTGCCTGGACCGTTAACCCGGGGGCTGAAGCTTTCTTT	CAWTVNPGAEAFF
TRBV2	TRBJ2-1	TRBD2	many	TGTGCCAGCACTCCGCGGGTTGGCGGGGGACACAATGAGCAGTTCTTC	CASTPRVGGGHNEQFF
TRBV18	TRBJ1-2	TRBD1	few	TGTGCCAGCTCACCCGGGACAGGCCAAGGCTACACCTTC	CASSPGTGQGYTF
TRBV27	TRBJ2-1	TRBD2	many	TGTGCCAGCAGTTTAGCATTAGCGGGAGCCCGGTTCTTC	CASSLALAGARFF
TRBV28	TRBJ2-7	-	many	TGTGCCAGCTTCGACTCCCGCTCCTACGAGCAGTACTTC	CASFDSRSYEQYF
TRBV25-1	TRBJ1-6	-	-	TGTGCCAGCAGTGAATATAACGGTGGGGCAGATAATTCACCCCTCCACTTT	CASSEYNGGADNSPLHF
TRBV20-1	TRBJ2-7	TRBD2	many	TGCAGTGCTAGAGATGGGGCTAGCGGGAGCAACGAGCAGTACTTC	CSARDGASGSNEQYF
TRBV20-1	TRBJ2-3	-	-	TGCAGTGCTAGAGATTCCCAAAGGATTCAAGATACGCAGTATTTT	CSARDSQRIQDTQYF
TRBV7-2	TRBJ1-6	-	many	TGTGCCAGCAGCTTCTTCGACAGGCCTAATTCACCCCTCCACTTT	CASSFFDRPNSPLHF
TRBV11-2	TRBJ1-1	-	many	TGTGCCAGCAGCTTAGGAAGGTCGGAAGCTTTCTTT	CASSLGRSEAFF
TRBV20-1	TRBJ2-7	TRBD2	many	TGCAGTGTCGAATTCGGGGGGTCCGAGCAGTACTTC	CSVEFGGSEQYF
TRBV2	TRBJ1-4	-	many	TGTGCCAGCAGGTCGGAGACTCAAAATGAAAAACTGTTTTTT	CASRSETQNEKLFF
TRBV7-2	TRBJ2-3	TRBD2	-	TGTGCCGGTAGCTTAGAGGCGGGAGTCGTCGATACGCAGTATTTT	CAGSLEAGVVDTQYF
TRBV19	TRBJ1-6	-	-	TGTGCCAGTAGTGTACTCCGGGGACACTCAAGGACGTCCTATAATTCACCCCTCCACTTT	CASSVLRGHSRTSYNSPLHF
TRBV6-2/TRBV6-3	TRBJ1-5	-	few	TGTGCCAGCAGATCCTCAGGGAAGGGCCAGCCCCAGCATTTT	CASRSSGKGQPQHF
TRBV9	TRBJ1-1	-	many	TGTGCCAGCAGCGCTGGAGAGGGTCGGGAAGCTTTCTTT	CASSAGEGREAFF
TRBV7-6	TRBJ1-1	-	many	TGTGCCAGCAGCTTAGAGTGGGGAGAGGTCACTGAAGCTTTCTTT	CASSLEWGEVTEAFF
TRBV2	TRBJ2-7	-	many	TGTGCCAGCGCACTAGAGTGGGAGCAGTACTTC	CASALEWEQYF
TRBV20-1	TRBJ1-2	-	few	TGCAGTGCTAGAGATCACGGTACACCGGTGGTGTATGGCTACACCTTC	CSARDHGTPVVYGYTF
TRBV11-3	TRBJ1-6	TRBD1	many	TGTGCCAGCAGCCCAGGACAGGGGGCATGGAATTCACCCCTCCACTTT	CASSPGQGAWNSPLHF
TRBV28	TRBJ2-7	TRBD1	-	TGTGCCAGCAGTCTCGAGACAGGGACCTCCTACGAGCAGTACTTC	CASSLETGTSYEQYF
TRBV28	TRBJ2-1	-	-	TGTGCCAGCAGCCCTGGACGGTTTGAGCAGTTCTTC	CASSPGRFEQFF
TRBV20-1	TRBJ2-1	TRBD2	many	TGCAGTGCCACCGGGACTAGCGGGAGCCATGAGCAGTTCTTC	CSATGTSGSHEQFF
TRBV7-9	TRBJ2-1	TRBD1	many	TGTGCCAGCAGCCCTGAACGGAGAGACAGGGGGGGCAATGAGCAGTTCTTC	CASSPERRDRGGNEQFF
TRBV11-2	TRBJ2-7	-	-	TGTGCCAGCAGCCATCCCAGGGGAAGCTACGAGCAGTACTTC	CASSHPRGSYEQYF
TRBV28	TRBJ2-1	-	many	TGTGCCAGCAGTTTAGGGGGTACGTGGAATAATGAGCAGTTCTTC	CASSLGGTWNNEQFF
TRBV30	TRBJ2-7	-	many	TGTGCCTGGGCGCCAGGCGGGGGACAGAGCTACGAGCAGTACTTC	CAWAPGGGQSYEQYF
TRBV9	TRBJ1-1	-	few	TGTGCCAGCAGCGTCGGCCAAGGTGAAGCTTTCTTT	CASSVGQGEAFF
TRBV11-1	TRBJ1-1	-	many	TGTGCCAGCAGCTTAGCAAGGGGGAACACTGAAGCTTTCTTT	CASSLARGNTEAFF
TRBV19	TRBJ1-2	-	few	TGTGCCAGTAGTGCACAGTCGAACTATGGCTACACCTTC	CASSAQSNYGYTF
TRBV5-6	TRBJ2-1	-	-	TGTGCCAGCAGCCCAGAGGGGGCGGGAGACGGAGAGCAGTTCTTC	CASSPEGAGDGEQFF
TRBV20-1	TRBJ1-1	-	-	TGCAGTGCTAGAGATGACAGGCGAGGCACTGAAGCTTTCTTT	CSARDDRRGTEAFF
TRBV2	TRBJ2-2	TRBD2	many	TGTGCCAGTTTTTCTACTAGCGGTCCCACCGGGGAGCTGTTTTTT	CASFSTSGPTGELFF
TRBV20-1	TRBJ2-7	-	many	TGCAGTGCTAGTCGCCAGGGCCTCTCCTACGAGCAGTACTTC	CSASRQGLSYEQYF
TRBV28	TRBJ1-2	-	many	TGTGCCAGCATGGCCGTCTATGGCTACACCTTC	CASMAVYGYTF
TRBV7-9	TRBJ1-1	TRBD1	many	TGTGCCAGCGGCCAAGGGACAGGGGGCTACACTGAAGCTTTCTTT	CASGQGTGGYTEAFF
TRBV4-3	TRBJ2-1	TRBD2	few	TGCGCCAGCAGCCAAGTTGCTAGCGGGGAGGGGTCTCGGAATGAGCAGTTCTTC	CASSQVASGEGSRNEQFF
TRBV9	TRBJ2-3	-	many	TGTGCCAGCAGCGCTTATAGCACAGATACGCAGTATTTT	CASSAYSTDTQYF
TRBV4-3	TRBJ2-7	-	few	TGCGCCAGCAGCCGGGGTGGGCGGATAGGGGAATCAGGTCAGCAGTACTTC	CASSRGGRIGESGQQYF
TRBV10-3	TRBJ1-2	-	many	TGTGCCATCAGTGGGGATGGGGGCCTTTACGGCTACACCTTC	CAISGDGGLYGYTF
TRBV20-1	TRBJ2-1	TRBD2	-	TGCAGTGCTAGACTAGCGGGAAGGGCATACAATGAGCAGTTCTTC	CSARLAGRAYNEQFF
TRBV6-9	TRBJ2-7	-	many	TGTGCCAGCAGTTACCAGGGATCGTCCTACGAGCAGTACTTC	CASSYQGSSYEQYF
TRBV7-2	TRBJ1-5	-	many	TGTGCCAGCAGTTCCCCAAATCAGCCCCAGCATTTT	CASSSPNQPQHF
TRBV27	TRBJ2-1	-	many	TGTGCCAGCAGTTCCGACTTGAGCTCCTACAATGAGCAGTTCTTC	CASSSDLSSYNEQFF
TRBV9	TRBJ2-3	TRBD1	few	TGTGCCAGCAGCGAACAGGGGGTTTGGGATACGCAGTATTTT	CASSEQGVWDTQYF
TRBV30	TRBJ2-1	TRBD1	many	TGTGCCTGGAGTGTACTGGACAGGGGTTCCTACAATGAGCAGTTCTTC	CAWSVLDRGSYNEQFF
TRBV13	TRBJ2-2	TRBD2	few	TGTGCCAGCAGCTCCCTAGCGGGAGGGCCTTCCGGGGAGCTGTTTTTT	CASSSLAGGPSGELFF
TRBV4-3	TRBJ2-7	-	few	TGCGCCAGCAGCCAAGCCCCCTCGCGTCAGGTCTACGAGCAGTACTTC	CASSQAPSRQVYEQYF
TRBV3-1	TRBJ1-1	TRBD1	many	TGTGCCAGCAGCCCCCGCGCGACAGGGACTGAAGCTTTCTTT	CASSPRATGTEAFF
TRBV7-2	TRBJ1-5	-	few	TGTGCCAGCAGCACACTCGATGGTAGCAATCAGCCCCAGCATTTT	CASSTLDGSNQPQHF
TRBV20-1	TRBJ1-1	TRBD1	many	TGCAGTGCTAGTACCGGGACAGGGAACACTGAAGCTTTCTTT	CSASTGTGNTEAFF
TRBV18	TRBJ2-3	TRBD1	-	TGTGCCAGCTCACTTTCTGCAGGGGGCCGGGCAGATACGCAGTATTTT	CASSLSAGGRADTQYF
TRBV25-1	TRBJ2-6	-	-	TGTGCCAGCAGTGAATATGAGGGGAGGTCTGGGGCCAACGTCCTGACTTTC	CASSEYEGRSGANVLTF
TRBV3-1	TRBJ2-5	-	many	TGTGCCAGCAGACGGTCCGGGACGACCATCCAAGAGACCCAGTACTTC	CASRRSGTTIQETQYF
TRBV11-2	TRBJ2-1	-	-	TGTGCCAGCAGCTTAGTGCAGGGGTACGGCAAGCAGTTCTTC	CASSLVQGYGKQFF
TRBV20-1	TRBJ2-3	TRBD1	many	TGCAGTGCTCCCGGACAGGGGTGGTACACAGATACGCAGTATTTT	CSAPGQGWYTDTQYF
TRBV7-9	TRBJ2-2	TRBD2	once	TGTGCCAGCAGCCTAGCGGGAGGTTTCGGGGAGCTGTTTTTT	CASSLAGGFGELFF